These 6 T cell receptor beta chains were all obtained from the same sample, sequenced in a study of blood T cell repertoires in COVID-19 (dated by TCRdb to 2020 to 2021). The library relied on the immunoSEQ multiplex PCR assay. TCRdb re-hosts the immuneACCESS table, in-frame sequences only. Its copies lack some clones; in the studies checked, an unresolved V gene accounts for under half of them, and the cause for the rest is not known. The sample table lists approximately 66,000 clones, about nine tenths of them with a count of one. The ten largest clones add up to approximately 8.8% of the sample. The source material was peripheral blood. The receptors were sampled from a human donor with active COVID-19. The donor label of this sample is uncertain.

This clone appeared a few times. The chain carries TRBV5-1 and TRBJ2-3; D perhaps matches TRBD2 (7 bases). The V gene's germline CDR1 is SGHRS and CDR2 YFSETQ. The CDR3 is made up of 16 amino acids. V dropped 5 bases and J dropped 6 bases, with 22 bases sitting between them. The CDR3 DNA reads TGCGCCAGCAGGGATAGGGGGGGGCCGGCGTTGGATACGCAGTATTTT. This gives the protein CASRDRGGPALDTQYF.

The V gene is TRBV27, the J gene TRBJ1-1; D perhaps matches TRBD1 (5 bases). Germline V gene lookup returns CDR1 MNHEY and CDR2 SMNVEV (reference sequence). V dropped 5 bases and J dropped 2 bases, with 12 bases sitting between them. The CDR3 is made up of 14 amino acids. Here the CDR3 reads CASSVGGVNTEAFF. The CDR3 region has the DNA TGTGCCAGCAGTGTAGGAGGGGTCAACACTGAAGCTTTCTTT.

The J gene is TRBJ1-5, the V gene TRBV6-5; no definite D call. Trimming removed 2 bases at V and 3 bases at J, with 5 bases between. CDR3 size: 13 residues. Germline loops: CDR1 MNHEY, CDR2 SVGAGI. CDR3 DNA: TGTGCCAGCAGTTACCGAGACAATCAGCCCCAGCATTTT. Translating it yields CASSYRDNQPQHF.

The rearrangement uses TRBV7-2 and TRBJ1-1; 12 nucleotides line up with TRBD1. J gave up 11 bases and V 4 bases, and 5 bases lay outside the gene matches. Germline V gene lookup returns CDR1 SGHTA and CDR2 FQGNSA. The CDR3 covers 13 residues. The CDR3 protein is CASSSRDRGLAFF. The CDR3 nucleotides are TGTGCCAGCAGCTCCCGGGACAGGGGGCTGGCTTTCTTT.

This clone was seen only once. The chain carries TRBV19 and TRBJ2-4; 11 bases map to TRBD1. CDR1 is LNHDA and CDR2 is SQIVND in the germline V gene (reference sequence). This CDR3 comprises 18 residues. V dropped 6 bases and J dropped 3; count of bases not matched to a gene: 13. The CDR3 sequence: CASSLPTDRGHNKNIQYF. Here the CDR3 DNA reads TGTGCCAGTAGCCTCCCCACGGACAGGGGGCATAACAAAAACATTCAGTACTTC.

The rearrangement joins TRBV9 to TRBJ2-3; 11 bases map to TRBD2. Germline assignment: CDR1 SGDLS and CDR2 YYNGEE. The CDR3 runs 15 residues. V lost 3 bases to trimming and J lost 1 base; unmatched junction nucleotides: 1. The CDR3 here is CASSGGLAGTDTQYF. The CDR3 DNA follows: TGTGCCAGCAGCGGGGGACTAGCGGGCACAGATACGCAGTATTTT.